This T cell receptor beta chain was sequenced in a study of cytomegalovirus exposure and HLA in healthy donors. Study outcomes and limitations: Available immune exposure information was restricted to CMV serostatus only. HLA alleles showed associations with 16,951 TCR beta sequences in a later analysis, at a 0.05 false discovery rate. Sequencing depth across donors, presence/absence analyses assumed, was roughly uniform.

This clone has more than one count but fewer than ten. Its matching antigen is unknown. CDR1 and CDR2 (germline): ENHRY, SYGVKD. After removal of 10 bases from V and 9 bases from J, the junction contained 8 bases not matched to a gene. The CDR3 spans 12 residues. In the PCR, 60 Vbeta and 13 Jbeta primers were used. Measured with immunoSEQ multiplex PCR; TCRdb has only the in-frame clones, and not every one. The top ten clones hold 2.7% of a sample with 200,000 to 250,000 clones, around four fifths of them seen once. This chain uses TRBV10-3 with TRBJ2-1, with 8 bases aligning to TRBD2. The receptor's source is a woman aged 40 to 50 in good health and CMV-seronegative. Sequencing input: PBMCs. CDR3 nucleotide sequence: TGTGCCAGCCGGCGGGGGGAAAGTGAGCAGTTCTTC. Translation gives CASRRGESEQFF.